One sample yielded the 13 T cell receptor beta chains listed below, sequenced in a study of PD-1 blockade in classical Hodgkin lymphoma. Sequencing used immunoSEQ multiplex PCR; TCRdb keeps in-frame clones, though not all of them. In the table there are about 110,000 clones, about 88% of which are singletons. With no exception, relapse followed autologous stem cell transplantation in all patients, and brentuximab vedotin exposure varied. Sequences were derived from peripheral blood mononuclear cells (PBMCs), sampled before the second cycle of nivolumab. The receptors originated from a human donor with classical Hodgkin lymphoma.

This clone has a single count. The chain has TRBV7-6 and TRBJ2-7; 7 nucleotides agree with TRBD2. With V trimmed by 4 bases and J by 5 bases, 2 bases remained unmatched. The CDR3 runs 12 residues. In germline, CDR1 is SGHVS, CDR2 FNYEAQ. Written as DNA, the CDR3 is TGTGCCAGCAGCTCGCGGGAGAACGAGCAGTACTTC. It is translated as CASSSRENEQYF.

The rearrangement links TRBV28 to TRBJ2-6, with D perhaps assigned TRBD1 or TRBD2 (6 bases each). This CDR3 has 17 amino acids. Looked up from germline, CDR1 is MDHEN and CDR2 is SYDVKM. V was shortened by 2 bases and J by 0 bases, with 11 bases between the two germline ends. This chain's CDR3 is CASSLGGRSSGANVLTF. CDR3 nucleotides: TGTGCCAGCAGTTTAGGGGGGCGGTCCTCTGGGGCCAACGTCCTGACTTTC.

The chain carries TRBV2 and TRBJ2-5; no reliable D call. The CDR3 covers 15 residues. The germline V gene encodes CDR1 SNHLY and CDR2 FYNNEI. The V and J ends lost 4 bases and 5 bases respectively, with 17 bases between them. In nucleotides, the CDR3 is TGTGCCAGCAGTGTCCCTTCGCTGATTGGGGAGACCCAGTACTTC. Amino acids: CASSVPSLIGETQYF. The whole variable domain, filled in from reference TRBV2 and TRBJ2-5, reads EPEVTQTPSHQVTQMGQEVILRCVPISNHLYFYWYRQILGQKVEFLVSFYNNEISEKSEIFDDQFSVERPDGSNFTLKIRSTKLEDSAMYFCASSVPSLIGETQYFGPGTRLLVL.

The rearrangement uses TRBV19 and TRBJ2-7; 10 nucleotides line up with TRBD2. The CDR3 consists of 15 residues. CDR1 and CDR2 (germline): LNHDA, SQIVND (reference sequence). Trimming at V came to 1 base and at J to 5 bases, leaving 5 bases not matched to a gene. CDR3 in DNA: TGTGCCAGTAGTATAGGTCCTAGCGGGAGCGACGAGCAGTACTTC. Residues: CASSIGPSGSDEQYF.

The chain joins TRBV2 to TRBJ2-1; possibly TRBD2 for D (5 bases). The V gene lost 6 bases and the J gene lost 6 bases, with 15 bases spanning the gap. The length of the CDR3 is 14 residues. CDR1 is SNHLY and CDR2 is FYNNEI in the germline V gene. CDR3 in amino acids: CASSRLAPPNEQFF. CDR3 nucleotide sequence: TGTGCCAGCAGCCGCCTAGCCCCCCCCAATGAGCAGTTCTTC.

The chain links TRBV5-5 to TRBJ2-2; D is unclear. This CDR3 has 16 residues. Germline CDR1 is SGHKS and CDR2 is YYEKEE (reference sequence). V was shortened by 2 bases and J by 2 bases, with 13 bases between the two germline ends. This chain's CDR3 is CASSFSVTDNTGELFF. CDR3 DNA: TGTGCCAGCAGCTTCTCCGTGACTGATAACACCGGGGAGCTGTTTTTT.

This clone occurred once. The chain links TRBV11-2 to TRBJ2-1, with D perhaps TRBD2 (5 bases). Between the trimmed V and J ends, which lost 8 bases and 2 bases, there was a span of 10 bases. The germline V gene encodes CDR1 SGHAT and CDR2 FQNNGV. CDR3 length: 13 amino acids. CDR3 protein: CASGSGTYNEQFF. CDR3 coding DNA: TGTGCCAGCGGGTCCGGGACCTACAATGAGCAGTTCTTC.

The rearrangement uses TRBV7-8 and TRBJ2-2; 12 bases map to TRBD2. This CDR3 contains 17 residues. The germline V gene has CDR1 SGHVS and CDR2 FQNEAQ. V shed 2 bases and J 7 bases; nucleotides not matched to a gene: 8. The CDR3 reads CASSLIASGRAGGELFF. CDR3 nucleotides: TGTGCCAGCAGCTTAATTGCTAGCGGGAGGGCCGGCGGGGAGCTGTTTTTT.

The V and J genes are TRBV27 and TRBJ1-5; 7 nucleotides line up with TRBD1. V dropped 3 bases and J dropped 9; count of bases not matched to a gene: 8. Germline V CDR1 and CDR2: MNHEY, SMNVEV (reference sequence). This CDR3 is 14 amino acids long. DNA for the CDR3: TGTGCCAGCAGTTTCCGGGACAGCGGTTCGCCCCAGCATTTT. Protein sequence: CASSFRDSGSPQHF.

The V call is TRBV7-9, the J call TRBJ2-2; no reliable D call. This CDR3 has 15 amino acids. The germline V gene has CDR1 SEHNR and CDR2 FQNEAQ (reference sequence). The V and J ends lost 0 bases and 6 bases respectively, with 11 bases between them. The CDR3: CASSLAAGSAGELFF. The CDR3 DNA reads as TGTGCCAGCAGCTTAGCGGCCGGGTCGGCCGGGGAGCTGTTTTTT.

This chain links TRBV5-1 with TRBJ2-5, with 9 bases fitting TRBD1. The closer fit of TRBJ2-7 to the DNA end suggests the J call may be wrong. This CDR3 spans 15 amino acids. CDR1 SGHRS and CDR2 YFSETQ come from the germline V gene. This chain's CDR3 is CASSRQGDLTYEQYF. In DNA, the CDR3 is TGCGCCAGTTCCCGACAGGGGGACCTTACCTACGAGCAGTACTTC.

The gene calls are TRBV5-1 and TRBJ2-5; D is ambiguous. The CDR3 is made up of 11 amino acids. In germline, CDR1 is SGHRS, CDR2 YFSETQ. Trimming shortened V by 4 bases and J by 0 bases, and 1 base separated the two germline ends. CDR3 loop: CASSDQETQYF. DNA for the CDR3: TGCGCCAGCAGCGACCAAGAGACCCAGTACTTC.

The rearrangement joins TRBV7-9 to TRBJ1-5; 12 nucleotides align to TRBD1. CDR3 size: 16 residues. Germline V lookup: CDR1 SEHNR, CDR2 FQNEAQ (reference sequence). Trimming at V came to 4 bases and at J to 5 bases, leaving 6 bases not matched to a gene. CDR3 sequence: CASSSGTGGIDQPQHF. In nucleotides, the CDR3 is TGTGCCAGCAGCTCCGGGACAGGGGGCATCGATCAGCCCCAGCATTTT.